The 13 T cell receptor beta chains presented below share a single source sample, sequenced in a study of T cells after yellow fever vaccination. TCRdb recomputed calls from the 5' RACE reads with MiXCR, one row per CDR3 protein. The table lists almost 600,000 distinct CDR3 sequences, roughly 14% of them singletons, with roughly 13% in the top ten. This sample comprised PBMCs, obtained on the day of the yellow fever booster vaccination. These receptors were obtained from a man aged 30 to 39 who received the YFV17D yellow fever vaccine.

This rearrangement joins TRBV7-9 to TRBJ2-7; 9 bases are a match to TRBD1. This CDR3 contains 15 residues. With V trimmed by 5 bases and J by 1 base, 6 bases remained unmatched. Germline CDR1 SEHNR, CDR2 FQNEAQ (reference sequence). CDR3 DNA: TGTGCCAGCAGCGAAGGGGGGACAGGGTCCTACGAGCAGTACTTC. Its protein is CASSEGGTGSYEQYF.

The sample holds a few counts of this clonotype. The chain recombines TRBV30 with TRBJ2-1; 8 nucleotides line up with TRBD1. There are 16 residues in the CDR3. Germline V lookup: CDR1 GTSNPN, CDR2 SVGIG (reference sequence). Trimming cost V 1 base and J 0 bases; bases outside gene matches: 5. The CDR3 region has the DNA TGTGCCTGGAGTGGAATACAGGGGGGCTCCTACAATGAGCAGTTCTTC. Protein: CAWSGIQGGSYNEQFF.

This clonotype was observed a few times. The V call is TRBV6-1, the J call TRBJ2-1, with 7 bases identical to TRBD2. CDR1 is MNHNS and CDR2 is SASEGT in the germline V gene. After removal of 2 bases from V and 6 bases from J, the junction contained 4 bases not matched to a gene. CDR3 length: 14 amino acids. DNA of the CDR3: TGTGCCAGCAGTGAAATGCCTAGCGGCAATGAGCAGTTCTTC. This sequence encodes CASSEMPSGNEQFF.

The CDR3 bases are TGTGCCAGCAGCACCATAGGATGGGGTCGGGAGACCCAGTACTTC. This codes for CASSTIGWGRETQYF. The chain employs TRBV11-2 and TRBJ2-5, with no clear D. The CDR3 is made up of 15 amino acids. Trimming cost V 5 bases and J 5 bases, with 18 bases left between them. The germline V gene has CDR1 SGHAT and CDR2 FQNNGV.

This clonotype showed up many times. The CDR3 nucleotides are TGCGCCAGCAGCCCGGAAGGATACAATGAGCAGTTCTTC. Protein product: CASSPEGYNEQFF. The chain is built from TRBV5-1 and TRBJ2-1; D ambiguous. V dropped 4 bases and J dropped 4 bases, with 9 bases sitting between them. Germline V gene sequence: CDR1 SGHRS, CDR2 YFSETQ. The CDR3 loop spans 13 amino acids. Full variable domain (outside the CDR3, taken from reference TRBV5-1 and TRBJ2-1): KAGVTQTPRYLIKTRGQQVTLSCSPISGHRSVSWYQQTPGQGLQFLFEYFSETQRNKGNFPGRFSGRQFSNSRSEMNVSTLELGDSALYLCASSPEGYNEQFFGPGTRLTVL.

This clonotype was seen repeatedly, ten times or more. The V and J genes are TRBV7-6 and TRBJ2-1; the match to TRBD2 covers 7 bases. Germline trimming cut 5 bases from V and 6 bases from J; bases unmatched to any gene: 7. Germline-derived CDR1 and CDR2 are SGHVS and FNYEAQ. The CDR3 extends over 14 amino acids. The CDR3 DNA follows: TGTGCCAGCAGCCCTGGGGGGGGGATCAATGAGCAGTTCTTC. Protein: CASSPGGGINEQFF.

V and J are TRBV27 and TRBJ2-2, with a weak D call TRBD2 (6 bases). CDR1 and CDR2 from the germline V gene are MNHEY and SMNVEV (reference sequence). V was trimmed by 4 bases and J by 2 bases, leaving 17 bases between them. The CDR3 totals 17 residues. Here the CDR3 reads CASSSYARGSNTGELFF. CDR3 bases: TGTGCCAGCAGTTCTTATGCACGGGGGTCCAACACCGGGGAGCTGTTTTTT.

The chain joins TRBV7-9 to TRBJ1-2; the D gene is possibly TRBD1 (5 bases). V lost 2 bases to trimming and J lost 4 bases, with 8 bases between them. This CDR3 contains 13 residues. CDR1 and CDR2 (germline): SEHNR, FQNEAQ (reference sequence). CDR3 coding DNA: TGTGCCAGCAGCTTAATTGGGACCTATGGCTACACCTTC. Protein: CASSLIGTYGYTF.

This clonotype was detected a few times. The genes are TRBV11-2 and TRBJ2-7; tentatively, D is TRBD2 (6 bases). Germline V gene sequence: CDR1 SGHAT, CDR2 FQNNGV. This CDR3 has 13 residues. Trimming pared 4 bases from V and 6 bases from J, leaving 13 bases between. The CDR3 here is CASSSQLAVEQYF. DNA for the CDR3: TGTGCCAGCAGCTCTCAACTAGCTGTCGAGCAGTACTTC.

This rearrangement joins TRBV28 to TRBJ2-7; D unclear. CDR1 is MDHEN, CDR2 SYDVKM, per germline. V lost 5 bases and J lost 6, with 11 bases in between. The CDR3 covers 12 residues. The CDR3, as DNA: TGTGCCAGCAGTCCGCTTTCGGGCGAGCAGTACTTC. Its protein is CASSPLSGEQYF.

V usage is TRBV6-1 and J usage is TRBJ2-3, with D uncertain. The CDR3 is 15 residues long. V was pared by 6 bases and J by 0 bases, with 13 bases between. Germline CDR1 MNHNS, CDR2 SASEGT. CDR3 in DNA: TGTGCCAGCAGACCTTCAAAGACTAGCACAGATACGCAGTATTTT. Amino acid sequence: CASRPSKTSTDTQYF.

CDR3 residues: CASSPRFGNQPQHF. In nucleotides, the CDR3 is TGTGCCAGCAGCCCCCGTTTTGGGAATCAGCCCCAGCATTTT. This sequence joins TRBV7-2 and TRBJ1-5; D remains ambiguous. Germline V gene data show CDR1 as SGHTA and CDR2 as FQGNSA. CDR3 length: 14 amino acids. V gave up 5 bases and J gave up 4 bases, with 12 bases separating them.

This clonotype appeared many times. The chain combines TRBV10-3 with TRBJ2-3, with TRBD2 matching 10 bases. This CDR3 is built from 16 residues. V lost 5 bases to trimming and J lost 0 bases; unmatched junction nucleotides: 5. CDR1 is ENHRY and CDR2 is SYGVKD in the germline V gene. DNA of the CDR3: TGTGCCATCAGTAGGGGGACTAGCGTTAGCACAGATACGCAGTATTTT. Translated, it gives CAISRGTSVSTDTQYF.